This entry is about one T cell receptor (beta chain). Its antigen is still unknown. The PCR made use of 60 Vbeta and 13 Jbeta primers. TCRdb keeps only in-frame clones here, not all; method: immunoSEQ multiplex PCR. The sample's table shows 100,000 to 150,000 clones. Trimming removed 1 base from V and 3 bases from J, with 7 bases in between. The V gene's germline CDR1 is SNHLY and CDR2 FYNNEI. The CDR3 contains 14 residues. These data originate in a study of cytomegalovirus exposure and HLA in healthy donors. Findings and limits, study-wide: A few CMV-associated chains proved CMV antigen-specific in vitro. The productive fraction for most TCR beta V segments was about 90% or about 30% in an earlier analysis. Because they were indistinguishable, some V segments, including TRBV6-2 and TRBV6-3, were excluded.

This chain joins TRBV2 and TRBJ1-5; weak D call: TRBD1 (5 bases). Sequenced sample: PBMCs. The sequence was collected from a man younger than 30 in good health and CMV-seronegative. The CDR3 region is CASSEGDYNQPQHF. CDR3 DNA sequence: TGTGCCAGCAGTGAAGGGGACTACAATCAGCCCCAGCATTTT. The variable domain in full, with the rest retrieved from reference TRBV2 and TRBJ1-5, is EPEVTQTPSHQVTQMGQEVILRCVPISNHLYFYWYRQILGQKVEFLVSFYNNEISEKSEIFDDQFSVERPDGSNFTLKIRSTKLEDSAMYFCASSEGDYNQPQHFGDGTRLSIL.